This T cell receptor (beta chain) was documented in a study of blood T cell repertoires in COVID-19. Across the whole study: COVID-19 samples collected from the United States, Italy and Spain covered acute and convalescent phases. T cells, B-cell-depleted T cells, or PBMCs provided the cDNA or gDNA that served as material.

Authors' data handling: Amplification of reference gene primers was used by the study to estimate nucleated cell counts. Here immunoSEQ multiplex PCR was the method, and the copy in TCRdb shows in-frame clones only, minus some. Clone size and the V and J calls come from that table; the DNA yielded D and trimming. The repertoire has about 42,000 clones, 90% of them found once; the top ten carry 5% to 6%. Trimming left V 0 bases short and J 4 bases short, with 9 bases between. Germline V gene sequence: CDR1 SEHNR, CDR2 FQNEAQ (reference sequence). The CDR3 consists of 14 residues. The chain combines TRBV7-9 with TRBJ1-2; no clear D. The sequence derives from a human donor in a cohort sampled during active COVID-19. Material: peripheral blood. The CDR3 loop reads CASSLARNGYGYTF. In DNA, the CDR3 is TGTGCCAGCAGCTTAGCGCGTAACGGCTATGGCTACACCTTC.